A single sample is the source of the 8 T cell receptor beta chains below, sequenced in a study of human T cells and chemical hapten exposure. TCRdb processed the RACE reads anew with MiXCR; each CDR3 protein has one entry. The data contain roughly 120,000 distinct CDR3 sequences, around an eighth of them singletons. The time point: patch test 1, 2 weeks after DPC sensitization. The treatment here: therapeutic diphenylcyclopropenone sensitization with weekly scalp DPC. Sequenced material: whole blood, taken in connection with sensitization to the hapten diphenylcyclopropenone (DPC). These TCRs come from a woman aged 45 to 65 with alopecia areata. Some clones in this sample may be carry-over from other donors' samples.

The rearrangement joins TRBV6-5 to TRBJ2-7; D unresolved. Trimming pared 2 bases from V and 2 bases from J, leaving 10 bases between. Germline assignment: CDR1 MNHEY and CDR2 SVGAGI. This CDR3 contains 14 residues. The CDR3 loop reads CASSYVSGAYEQYF. In DNA, the CDR3 is TGTGCCAGCAGTTACGTCTCCGGAGCCTACGAGCAGTACTTC.

Only a few counts were recorded for this clonotype. The gene calls are TRBV7-9 and TRBJ1-4, with D possibly matching TRBD1 (5 bases). Germline V gene sequence: CDR1 SEHNR, CDR2 FQNEAQ (reference sequence). The V end was cut by 6 bases, the J end by 4 bases, with 15 bases between. The CDR3 has 15 residues. The CDR3 nucleotides are TGTGCCAGCAGGCCCTCCCCACAGGTTAATGAAAAACTGTTTTTT. Translating it yields CASRPSPQVNEKLFF.

This clonotype was seen a few times. V gene TRBV28 combines with J gene TRBJ2-3; TRBD2 matches 9 bases. The germline V gene has CDR1 MDHEN and CDR2 SYDVKM. The CDR3 is made up of 15 amino acids. Trimming took 5 bases from V and 6 from J; bases not matched to a gene: 9. Here the CDR3 DNA reads TGTGCCAGCAGTAATCGAGCGGGAGGCCGGGATACGCAGTATTTT. Translation gives CASSNRAGGRDTQYF.

The rearrangement links TRBV6-2 or TRBV6-3 to TRBJ1-1; D gene uncertain. Trimming left V 4 bases short and J 5 bases short, with 14 bases between. The CDR3 consists of 14 residues. Germline CDR1 is MNHEY and CDR2 is SVGEGT. Here the CDR3 DNA reads TGTGCCAGCAGTTCCGTCGGGGAATATACTGAAGCTTTCTTT. Its translation is CASSSVGEYTEAFF.

This clonotype occurred a few times. V and J are TRBV18 and TRBJ1-6; 9 nucleotides agree with TRBD1. The V gene's germline CDR1 is KGHSH and CDR2 LQKENI. V lost 3 bases to trimming and J lost 5 bases; unmatched junction nucleotides: 2. CDR3 length: 15 residues. The CDR3 DNA is TGTGCCAGCTCACCGCGGACAGGGGATAATTCACCCCTCCACTTT. Protein sequence: CASSPRTGDNSPLHF.

This clonotype was seen more than once but under ten times. The chain has TRBV18 and TRBJ2-3; tentatively, D is TRBD2 (5 bases). Germline V gives CDR1 KGHSH, CDR2 LQKENI. Trimming removed 3 bases at V and 4 bases at J, with 14 bases between. The CDR3 length is 15 residues. The DNA for the CDR3 is TGTGCCAGCTCACCTGCCCGGGATTGGGCAGATACGCAGTATTTT. Translated, it gives CASSPARDWADTQYF. The full variable domain, with the rest looked up from reference TRBV18 and TRBJ2-3, is NAGVMQNPRHLVRRRGQEARLRCSPMKGHSHVYWYRQLPEEGLKFMVYLQKENIIDESGMPKERFSAEFPKEGPSILRIQQVVRGDSAAYFCASSPARDWADTQYFGPGTRLTVL.

This clonotype was counted only a few times. V and J are TRBV4-3 and TRBJ2-7; D is tentatively TRBD1 or TRBD2 (5 bases each). The V gene's germline CDR1 is LGHNA and CDR2 YSLEER. V shed 0 bases and J shed 4 bases, with 16 bases lying between them. The CDR3 is 16 amino acids. The CDR3 sequence: CASSQDRGSTSYEQYF. DNA for the CDR3: TGCGCCAGCAGCCAAGATCGGGGCAGCACCTCTTACGAGCAGTACTTC.

This chain uses TRBV28 with TRBJ1-2; D remains ambiguous. V lost 3 bases to trimming and J lost 2 bases, with 4 bases between them. Per germline, CDR1 MDHEN and CDR2 SYDVKM. The CDR3 length is 12 residues. The CDR3 DNA reads as TGTGCCAGCAGTTTCGGGAACTATGGCTACACCTTC. It codes for CASSFGNYGYTF.